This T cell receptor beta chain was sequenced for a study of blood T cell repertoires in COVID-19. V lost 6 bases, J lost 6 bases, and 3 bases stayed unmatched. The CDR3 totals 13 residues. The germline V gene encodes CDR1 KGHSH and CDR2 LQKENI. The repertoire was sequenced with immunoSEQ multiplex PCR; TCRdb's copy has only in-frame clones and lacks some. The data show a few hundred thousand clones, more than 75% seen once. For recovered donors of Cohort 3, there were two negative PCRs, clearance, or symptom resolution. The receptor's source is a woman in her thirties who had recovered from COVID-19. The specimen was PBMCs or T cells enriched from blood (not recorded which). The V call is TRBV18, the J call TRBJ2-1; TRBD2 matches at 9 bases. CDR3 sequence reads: CASSSGSFNEQFF. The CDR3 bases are TGTGCCAGCTCTAGCGGGAGTTTCAATGAGCAGTTCTTC.